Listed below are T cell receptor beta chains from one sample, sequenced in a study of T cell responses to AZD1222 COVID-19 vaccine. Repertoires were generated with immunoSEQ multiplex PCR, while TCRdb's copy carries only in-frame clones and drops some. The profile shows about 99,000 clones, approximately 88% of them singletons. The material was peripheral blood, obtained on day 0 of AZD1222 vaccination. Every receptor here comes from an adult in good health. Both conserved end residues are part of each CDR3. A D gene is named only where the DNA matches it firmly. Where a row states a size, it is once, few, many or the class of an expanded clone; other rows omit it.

cdr3_aa: CASSQRIAGDRPETQYF
cdr3_nt: TGCGCCAGCAGCCAGAGAATAGCGGGGGACCGACCGGAGACCCAGTACTTC
clone_size: .
j_call: TRBJ2-5
d_call: TRBD2
v_call: TRBV4-1

cdr3_aa: CASSSSGGPEDEQYF
cdr3_nt: TGTGCCAGCAGTTCCTCAGGGGGTCCCGAGGACGAGCAGTACTTC
clone_size: few
j_call: TRBJ2-7
d_call: TRBD1
v_call: TRBV28

cdr3_aa: CASSLVGFQGRTPLHF
cdr3_nt: TGTGCCAGCAGCTTAGTAGGTTTTCAGGGGAGGACACCCCTCCACTTT
clone_size: once
j_call: TRBJ1-6
d_call: .
v_call: TRBV7-8

cdr3_aa: CASSWPHGGTEAFF
cdr3_nt: TGTGCCAGCAGTTGGCCCCATGGGGGCACTGAAGCTTTCTTT
clone_size: few
j_call: TRBJ1-1
d_call: .
v_call: TRBV28

cdr3_aa: CASSQAGASQLTGELFF
cdr3_nt: TGCGCCAGCAGCCAAGCGGGGGCCTCTCAACTTACCGGGGAGCTGTTTTTT
clone_size: once
j_call: TRBJ2-2
d_call: .
v_call: TRBV4-3

cdr3_aa: CAIDPGWPGNTIYF
cdr3_nt: TGTGCCATCGACCCGGGCTGGCCTGGAAACACCATATATTTT
clone_size: .
j_call: TRBJ1-3
d_call: .
v_call: TRBV10-3

cdr3_aa: CASSSEGAMPSSEQYF
cdr3_nt: TGTGCCAGCAGTTCCGAGGGTGCGATGCCCTCCAGCGAGCAGTACTTC
clone_size: .
j_call: TRBJ2-7
d_call: .
v_call: TRBV6-5

cdr3_aa: CASSPGQGANYGYTF
cdr3_nt: TGTGCCAGCAGCCCGGGACAGGGGGCGAACTATGGCTACACCTTC
clone_size: .
j_call: TRBJ1-2
d_call: TRBD1
v_call: TRBV5-4

cdr3_aa: CASREQGGRYEQYF
cdr3_nt: TGTGCCAGCAGGGAACAGGGAGGGAGGTACGAGCAGTACTTC
clone_size: few
j_call: TRBJ2-7
d_call: .
v_call: TRBV28

cdr3_aa: CAISGSASSGNTIYF
cdr3_nt: TGTGCCATCAGTGGGAGTGCGAGCTCTGGAAACACCATATATTTT
clone_size: .
j_call: TRBJ1-3
d_call: .
v_call: TRBV10-3

cdr3_aa: CASSLTPTYGYTF
cdr3_nt: TGTGCCAGCAGTTTAACCCCTACCTATGGCTACACCTTC
clone_size: .
j_call: TRBJ1-2
d_call: .
v_call: TRBV12-3/TRBV12-4

cdr3_aa: CASSLVFSYNEQFF
cdr3_nt: TGTGCCAGCAGCTTGGTTTTCTCCTACAATGAGCAGTTCTTC
clone_size: .
j_call: TRBJ2-1
d_call: .
v_call: TRBV5-6

cdr3_aa: CASSPGDYGYTF
cdr3_nt: TGTGCCAGCAGCCCAGGGGACTATGGCTACACCTTC
clone_size: .
j_call: TRBJ1-2
d_call: .
v_call: TRBV5-6

cdr3_aa: CASSTDREGTQYF
cdr3_nt: TGTGCCAGTAGCACGGACAGGGAGGGGACCCAGTACTTC
clone_size: .
j_call: TRBJ2-5
d_call: .
v_call: TRBV19

cdr3_aa: CASRLPGDTQYF
cdr3_nt: TGTGCCAGCAGATTACCCGGGGATACGCAGTATTTT
clone_size: .
j_call: TRBJ2-3
d_call: .
v_call: TRBV28

cdr3_aa: CARDRGNQPQHF
cdr3_nt: TGTGCCAGAGACAGGGGCAATCAGCCCCAGCATTTT
clone_size: .
j_call: TRBJ1-5
d_call: TRBD1
v_call: TRBV18

cdr3_aa: CASSASGGIDTQYF
cdr3_nt: TGTGCCAGCAGCGCAAGCGGGGGGATAGATACGCAGTATTTT
clone_size: few
j_call: TRBJ2-3
d_call: TRBD2
v_call: TRBV7-9

cdr3_aa: CAWATGPSPYEQYF
cdr3_nt: TGTGCCTGGGCAACCGGGCCTAGCCCCTACGAGCAGTACTTC
clone_size: .
j_call: TRBJ2-7
d_call: .
v_call: TRBV30

cdr3_aa: CASSDTQPYGYTF
cdr3_nt: TGTGCCAGCAGCGACACGCAGCCCTATGGCTACACCTTC
clone_size: .
j_call: TRBJ1-2
d_call: .
v_call: TRBV7-2

cdr3_aa: CASRTGWDGYYEQYF
cdr3_nt: TGTGCCAGCAGGACGGGATGGGACGGCTACTACGAGCAGTACTTC
clone_size: .
j_call: TRBJ2-7
d_call: .
v_call: TRBV27

cdr3_aa: CASTEKALGELFF
cdr3_nt: TGTGCCAGCACAGAGAAAGCCTTGGGGGAGCTGTTTTTT
clone_size: .
j_call: TRBJ2-2
d_call: .
v_call: TRBV11-2

cdr3_aa: CASSEGASGNTIYF
cdr3_nt: TGTGCCAGCAGTGAAGGGGCCTCTGGAAACACCATATATTTT
clone_size: .
j_call: TRBJ1-3
d_call: .
v_call: TRBV14

cdr3_aa: CASSILQVSTNEKLFF
cdr3_nt: TGTGCCAGTAGTATTTTGCAGGTTTCTACTAATGAAAAACTGTTTTTT
clone_size: .
j_call: TRBJ1-4
d_call: .
v_call: TRBV19

cdr3_aa: CASSSQEGSGYYNEQFF
cdr3_nt: TGTGCCAGCAGTTCCCAAGAGGGTAGCGGGTACTACAATGAGCAGTTCTTC
clone_size: .
j_call: TRBJ2-1
d_call: TRBD2
v_call: TRBV28

cdr3_aa: CASSSYRSPRGTEAFF
cdr3_nt: TGTGCCAGCAGCTCCTACAGGTCCCCTCGGGGGACTGAAGCTTTCTTT
clone_size: .
j_call: TRBJ1-1
d_call: .
v_call: TRBV7-9

cdr3_aa: CASSPGMNTEAFF
cdr3_nt: TGCGCCAGCAGCCCCGGAATGAACACTGAAGCTTTCTTT
clone_size: .
j_call: TRBJ1-1
d_call: .
v_call: TRBV5-1

cdr3_aa: CASGSTGVDGYTF
cdr3_nt: TGTGCTAGTGGTTCAACAGGGGTGGATGGCTACACCTTC
clone_size: .
j_call: TRBJ1-2
d_call: TRBD1
v_call: TRBV12-5

cdr3_aa: CASSLSFNSYEQYF
cdr3_nt: TGTGCCAGCAGCTTGTCGTTCAACTCCTACGAGCAGTACTTC
clone_size: .
j_call: TRBJ2-7
d_call: .
v_call: TRBV5-4

cdr3_aa: CASRGGVSHNYGYTF
cdr3_nt: TGTGCCAGCAGGGGGGGCGTATCTCATAACTATGGCTACACCTTC
clone_size: .
j_call: TRBJ1-2
d_call: .
v_call: TRBV6-5

cdr3_aa: CASSLQTGSHSEQYF
cdr3_nt: TGCGCCAGCAGCTTACAGACAGGGTCCCATTCCGAGCAGTACTTC
clone_size: once
j_call: TRBJ2-7
d_call: TRBD1
v_call: TRBV5-1

cdr3_aa: CASSTSGKTYEQYF
cdr3_nt: TGTGCCAGCAGTACTAGCGGGAAAACCTACGAGCAGTACTTC
clone_size: .
j_call: TRBJ2-7
d_call: TRBD2
v_call: TRBV7-8

cdr3_aa: CASSYRPTNYGYTF
cdr3_nt: TGTGCCAGCAGTTACCGTCCAACTAACTATGGCTACACCTTC
clone_size: .
j_call: TRBJ1-2
d_call: .
v_call: TRBV6-2/TRBV6-3

cdr3_aa: CASSLEATSGEQYF
cdr3_nt: TGTGCCAGCAGCTTAGAAGCTACCTCTGGGGAGCAGTACTTC
clone_size: .
j_call: TRBJ2-7
d_call: .
v_call: TRBV7-3

cdr3_aa: CASSLSVAYEQYF
cdr3_nt: TGTGCCAGCAGTTTATCCGTAGCGTACGAGCAGTACTTC
clone_size: .
j_call: TRBJ2-7
d_call: .
v_call: TRBV28

cdr3_aa: CASSVSGNTIYF
cdr3_nt: TGTGCCAGCAGCGTCTCTGGAAACACCATATATTTT
clone_size: .
j_call: TRBJ1-3
d_call: .
v_call: TRBV28

cdr3_aa: CASSAPGQGLGNEQFF
cdr3_nt: TGTGCCAGTAGTGCCCCGGGACAGGGTTTGGGCAATGAGCAGTTCTTC
clone_size: .
j_call: TRBJ2-1
d_call: TRBD1
v_call: TRBV19

cdr3_aa: CASSLLGEKLFF
cdr3_nt: TGTGCCAGCAGTTTATTAGGCGAAAAACTGTTTTTT
clone_size: .
j_call: TRBJ1-4
d_call: .
v_call: TRBV27

cdr3_aa: CASSQSWVYCEKLFF
cdr3_nt: TGTGCCAGCAGCCAAAGCTGGGTGTATTGTGAAAAACTGTTTTTT
clone_size: .
j_call: TRBJ1-4
d_call: .
v_call: TRBV7-4

cdr3_aa: CASSYPVRDLYNEQFF
cdr3_nt: TGTGCCAGCAGTTACCCGGTGAGGGACCTCTACAATGAGCAGTTCTTC
clone_size: .
j_call: TRBJ2-1
d_call: .
v_call: TRBV6-2/TRBV6-3

cdr3_aa: CASSVASEQNYGYTF
cdr3_nt: TGTGCCAGCAGCGTAGCATCCGAACAAAACTATGGCTACACCTTC
clone_size: .
j_call: TRBJ1-2
d_call: .
v_call: TRBV9

cdr3_aa: CASSPGLVIDTQYF
cdr3_nt: TGTGCCAGCAGCCCGGGACTAGTGATAGATACGCAGTATTTT
clone_size: .
j_call: TRBJ2-3
d_call: TRBD2
v_call: TRBV11-2

cdr3_aa: CASSSQVAYNSPLHF
cdr3_nt: TGTGCCAGTAGTAGCCAGGTCGCCTATAATTCACCCCTCCACTTT
clone_size: .
j_call: TRBJ1-6
d_call: .
v_call: TRBV19

cdr3_aa: CASSVSVENYGYTF
cdr3_nt: TGTGCCAGCAGCGTATCAGTCGAGAACTATGGCTACACCTTC
clone_size: .
j_call: TRBJ1-2
d_call: .
v_call: TRBV3-1/TRBV3-2

cdr3_aa: CASSVMSREQFF
cdr3_nt: TGTGCCAGCAGTGTTATGTCCAGAGAGCAGTTCTTC
clone_size: .
j_call: TRBJ2-1
d_call: .
v_call: TRBV2

cdr3_aa: CASSLVDTQYF
cdr3_nt: TGTGCCAGCAGTTTAGTAGATACGCAGTATTTT
clone_size: .
j_call: TRBJ2-3
d_call: .
v_call: TRBV12-3/TRBV12-4

cdr3_aa: CASSQDRGAFYNEQFF
cdr3_nt: TGTGCCAGCAGCCAAGACCGAGGGGCCTTTTACAATGAGCAGTTCTTC
clone_size: .
j_call: TRBJ2-1
d_call: .
v_call: TRBV3-1/TRBV3-2

cdr3_aa: CATSRDRGRVTSTDTQYF
cdr3_nt: TGTGCCACCAGCAGAGATAGGGGTCGGGTAACTAGCACAGATACGCAGTATTTT
clone_size: .
j_call: TRBJ2-3
d_call: .
v_call: TRBV15

cdr3_aa: CASSHDRGEQYF
cdr3_nt: TGTGCCAGCAGTCACGACAGGGGAGAGCAGTACTTC
clone_size: .
j_call: TRBJ2-7
d_call: TRBD1
v_call: TRBV13

cdr3_aa: CASIRSGGGGYEQYF
cdr3_nt: TGTGCCAGCATCAGAAGCGGCGGGGGAGGTTACGAGCAGTACTTC
clone_size: .
j_call: TRBJ2-7
d_call: TRBD2
v_call: TRBV6-5

cdr3_aa: CASSLQGTDSNQPQHF
cdr3_nt: TGTGCCAGCAGCTTACAGGGAACAGATAGCAATCAGCCCCAGCATTTT
clone_size: .
j_call: TRBJ1-5
d_call: .
v_call: TRBV5-5

cdr3_aa: CASSLSIRETQYF
cdr3_nt: TGTGCCAGCAGCTTATCCATACGGGAGACCCAGTACTTC
clone_size: .
j_call: TRBJ2-5
d_call: .
v_call: TRBV7-6

cdr3_aa: CASSQEKTQYF
cdr3_nt: TGTGCCAGCAGCCAAGAAAAGACCCAGTACTTC
clone_size: .
j_call: TRBJ2-5
d_call: .
v_call: TRBV3-1/TRBV3-2

cdr3_aa: CASRPGGYTF
cdr3_nt: TGTGCCAGCAGGCCTGGGGGCTACACCTTC
clone_size: .
j_call: TRBJ1-2
d_call: .
v_call: TRBV11-3

cdr3_aa: CASSLALREKLFF
cdr3_nt: TGTGCCAGCAGTTTAGCGCTCAGGGAAAAACTGTTTTTT
clone_size: .
j_call: TRBJ1-4
d_call: .
v_call: TRBV12-3/TRBV12-4